The T cell receptor (beta chain) described here comes from a study of siplizumab effects on memory and regulatory T cells. Details on this clone: What it binds is not known.

Study results and caveats: Mappable alloreactive CD4+ clones came from Treg cells about 65% of the time on average with siplizumab, against around 25% in controls.

CDR3 length: 14 amino acids. CDR1 is SGHRS, CDR2 YFSETQ, per germline. With V trimmed by 2 bases and J by 10 bases, 6 bases remained unmatched. Each sample had 9 x 10^4 or so TCR templates assayed. Sequencing used immunoSEQ multiplex PCR; TCRdb keeps in-frame clones, though not all of them. Of tens of thousands of clones listed, 95% to 97% were seen once; the top ten hold around 0.6%. Sequences were obtained from naive CD4+ T cells sorted from blood. The TCR comes from a human donor in good health. The chain couples TRBV5-1 to TRBJ1-6, with 7 bases that match TRBD1. The CDR3 here is CASSLGQAGSPLHF. DNA of the CDR3: TGCGCCAGCAGCTTAGGACAGGCTGGATCACCCCTCCACTTT.